This T cell receptor (beta chain) derives from a study of shared clonotypes between healthy human individuals. The study enrolled healthy HIV-negative adults without recent acute infections or vaccinations as donors. Only Caucasian adults living in Nashville, Tennessee served as donors. The V gene end was trimmed by 5 bases and the J gene end by 2 bases; junction bases not matched to a gene: 2. This CDR3 comprises 15 residues. CDR1 and CDR2 (germline): SEHNR, FQNEAQ (reference sequence). Deep level was the assay's run setting. Sequencing was performed with immunoSEQ multiplex PCR; in TCRdb, only in-frame clones are kept and a portion is missing. Of about 560,000 clones in the sample, 70% to 80% were seen once.

This receptor was obtained from a woman in her 40s in good health. Some clones in this sample may be carry-over from other donors' samples. Sequenced: PBMCs. The V call is TRBV7-9, the J call TRBJ2-7; 14 bases map to TRBD2. CDR3 residues: CASSLGLAGAYEQYF. CDR3 DNA: TGTGCCAGCAGCCTGGGACTAGCGGGAGCCTACGAGCAGTACTTC.